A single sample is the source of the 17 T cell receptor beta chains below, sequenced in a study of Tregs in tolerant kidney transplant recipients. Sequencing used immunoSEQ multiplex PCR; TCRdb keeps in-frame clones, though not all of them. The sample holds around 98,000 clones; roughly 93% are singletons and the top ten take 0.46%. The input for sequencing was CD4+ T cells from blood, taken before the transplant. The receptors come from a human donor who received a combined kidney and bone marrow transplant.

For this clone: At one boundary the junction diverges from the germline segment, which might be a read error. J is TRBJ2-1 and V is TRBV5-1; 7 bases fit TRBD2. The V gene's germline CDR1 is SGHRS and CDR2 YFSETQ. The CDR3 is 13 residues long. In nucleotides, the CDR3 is TGCGCCAGCAGCTTGGATCTTGGGGCTAGCGGAATCTTC. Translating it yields CASSLDLGASGIF.

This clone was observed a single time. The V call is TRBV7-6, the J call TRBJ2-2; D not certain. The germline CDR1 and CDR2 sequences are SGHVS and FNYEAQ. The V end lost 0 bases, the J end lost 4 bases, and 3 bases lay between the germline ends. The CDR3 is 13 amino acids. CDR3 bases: TGTGCCAGCAGCTTAGCGGCCACCGGGGAGCTGTTTTTT. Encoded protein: CASSLAATGELFF.

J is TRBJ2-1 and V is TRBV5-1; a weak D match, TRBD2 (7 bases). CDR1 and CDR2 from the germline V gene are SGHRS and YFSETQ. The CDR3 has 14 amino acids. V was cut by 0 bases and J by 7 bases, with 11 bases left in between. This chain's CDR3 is CASSLEGGRNEQFF. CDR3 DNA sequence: TGCGCCAGCAGCTTGGAGGGGGGGAGGAATGAGCAGTTCTTC. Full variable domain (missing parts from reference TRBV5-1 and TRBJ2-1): KAGVTQTPRYLIKTRGQQVTLSCSPISGHRSVSWYQQTPGQGLQFLFEYFSETQRNKGNFPGRFSGRQFSNSRSEMNVSTLELGDSALYLCASSLEGGRNEQFFGPGTRLTVL.

The CDR3 nucleotides are TGTGCCAGCAGCTTTCTAGCGGGGAGCAGCACAGATACGCAGTATTTT. This translates into CASSFLAGSSTDTQYF. The rearrangement joins TRBV5-4 to TRBJ2-3, with 9 bases fitting TRBD2. Unmatched junction bases numbered 4, after V lost 2 bases and J lost 0 bases. Germline loops: CDR1 SGHNT, CDR2 YYREEE (reference sequence). The CDR3 contains 16 residues.

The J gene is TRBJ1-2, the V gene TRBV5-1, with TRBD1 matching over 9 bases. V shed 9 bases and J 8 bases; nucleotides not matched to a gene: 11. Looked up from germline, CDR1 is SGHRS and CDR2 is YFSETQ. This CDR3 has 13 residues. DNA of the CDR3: TGCGCCACCTCCCGGGACAGGGACAGAGGCTACACCTTC. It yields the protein CATSRDRDRGYTF.

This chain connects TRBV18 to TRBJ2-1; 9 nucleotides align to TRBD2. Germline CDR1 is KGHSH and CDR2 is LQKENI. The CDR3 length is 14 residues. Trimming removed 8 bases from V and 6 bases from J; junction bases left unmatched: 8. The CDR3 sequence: CASAGGGLANEQFF. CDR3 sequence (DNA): TGTGCCAGCGCCGGCGGGGGACTAGCCAATGAGCAGTTCTTC.

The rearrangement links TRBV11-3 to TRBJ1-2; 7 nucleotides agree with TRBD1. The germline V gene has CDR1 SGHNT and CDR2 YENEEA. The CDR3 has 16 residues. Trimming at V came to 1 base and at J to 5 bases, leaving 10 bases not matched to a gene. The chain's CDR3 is CASSLGEAGGQYGYTF. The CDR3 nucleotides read TGTGCCAGCAGCTTAGGTGAGGCAGGGGGTCAGTATGGCTACACCTTC.

CDR3 bases: TGTGCCAGCAGCTTAGGCTCGCGACAGTATTCACCCCTCCACTTT. Translated, it gives CASSLGSRQYSPLHF. The rearrangement joins TRBV7-3 to TRBJ1-6; weak D call: TRBD1 (5 bases). CDR3 length: 15 residues. CDR1 is SGHTA and CDR2 is FQGTGA in the germline V gene. Trimming took off 2 bases at V and 8 bases at J, with 13 bases between the two ends. The full variable domain, in which reference TRBV7-3 and TRBJ1-6 provide the parts outside the CDR3, is GAGVSQTPSNKVTEKGKYVELRCDPISGHTALYWYRQSLGQGPEFLIYFQGTGAADDSGLPNDRFFAVRPEGSVSTLKIQRTERGDSAVYLCASSLGSRQYSPLHFGNGTRLTVT.

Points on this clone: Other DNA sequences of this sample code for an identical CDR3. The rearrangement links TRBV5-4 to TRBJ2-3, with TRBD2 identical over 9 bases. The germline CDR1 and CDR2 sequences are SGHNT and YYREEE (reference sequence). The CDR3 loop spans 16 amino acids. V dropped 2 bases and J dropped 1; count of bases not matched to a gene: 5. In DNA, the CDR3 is TGTGCCAGCAGCTTAATATTAGCGGGAGGCACAGATACGCAGTATTTT. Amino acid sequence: CASSLILAGGTDTQYF.

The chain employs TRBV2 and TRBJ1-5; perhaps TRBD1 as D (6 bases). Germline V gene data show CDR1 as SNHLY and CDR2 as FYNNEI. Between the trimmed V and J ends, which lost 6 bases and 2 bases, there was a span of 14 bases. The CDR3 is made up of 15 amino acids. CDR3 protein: CASRGGAGGNQPQHF. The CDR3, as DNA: TGTGCCAGCAGAGGGGGGGCTGGTGGCAATCAGCCCCAGCATTTT.

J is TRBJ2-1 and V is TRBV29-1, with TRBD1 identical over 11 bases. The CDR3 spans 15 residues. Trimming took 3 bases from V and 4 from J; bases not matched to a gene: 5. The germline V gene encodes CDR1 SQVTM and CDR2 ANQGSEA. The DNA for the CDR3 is TGCAGCGTTGAGGACAGGGGGCGGACTTACAATGAGCAGTTCTTC. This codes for CSVEDRGRTYNEQFF.

The chain's CDR3 is CATSIGREADEQYF. For the CDR3, the DNA is TGTGCCACCAGCATAGGGCGGGAGGCAGACGAGCAGTACTTC. V and J are TRBV15 and TRBJ2-7, with 8 bases that match TRBD2. V shed 4 bases and J 5 bases; nucleotides not matched to a gene: 7. This CDR3 spans 14 amino acids. From germline, CDR1 is LNHNV and CDR2 YYDKDF (reference sequence).

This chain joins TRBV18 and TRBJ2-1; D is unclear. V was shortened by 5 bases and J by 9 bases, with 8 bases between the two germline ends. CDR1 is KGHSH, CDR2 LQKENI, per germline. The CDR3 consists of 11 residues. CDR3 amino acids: CASSTAREQFF. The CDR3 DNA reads TGTGCCAGCTCAACAGCACGTGAGCAGTTCTTC.

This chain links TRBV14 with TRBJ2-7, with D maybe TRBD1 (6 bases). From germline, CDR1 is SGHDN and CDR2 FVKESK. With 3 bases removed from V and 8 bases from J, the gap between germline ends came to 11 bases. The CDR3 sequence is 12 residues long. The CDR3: CASSQGRGKQYF. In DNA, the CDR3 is TGTGCCAGCAGCCAGGGCAGGGGTAAGCAGTACTTC. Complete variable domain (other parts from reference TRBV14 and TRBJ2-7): EAGVTQFPSHSVIEKGQTVTLRCDPISGHDNLYWYRRVMGKEIKFLLHFVKESKQDESGMPNNRFLAERTGGTYSTLKVQPAELEDSGVYFCASSQGRGKQYFGPGTRLTVT.

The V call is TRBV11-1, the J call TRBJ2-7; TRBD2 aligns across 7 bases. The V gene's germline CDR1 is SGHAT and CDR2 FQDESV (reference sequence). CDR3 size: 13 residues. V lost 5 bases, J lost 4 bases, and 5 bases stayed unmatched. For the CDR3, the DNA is TGTGCCAGCAGCAAAGACGGGGGGTACGAGCAGTACTTC. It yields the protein CASSKDGGYEQYF.

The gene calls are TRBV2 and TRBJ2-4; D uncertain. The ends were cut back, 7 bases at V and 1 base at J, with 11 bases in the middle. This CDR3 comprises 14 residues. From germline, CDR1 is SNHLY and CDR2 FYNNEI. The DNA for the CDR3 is TGTGCCAGCATCCTGCGCTATGCCAAAAACATTCAGTACTTC. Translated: CASILRYAKNIQYF.

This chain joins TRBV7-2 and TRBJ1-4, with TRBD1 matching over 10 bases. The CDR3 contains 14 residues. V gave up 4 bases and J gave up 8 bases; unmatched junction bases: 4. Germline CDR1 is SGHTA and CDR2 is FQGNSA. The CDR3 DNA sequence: TGTGCCAGCAGCTGGACAGGGGGGGGCGAAAAACTGTTTTTT. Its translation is CASSWTGGGEKLFF.